This T cell receptor (beta chain) was sequenced during a study of T-cell memory formation after mild COVID-19. Study-level background: There were largely donor-specific TCR clusters.

The CDR3 extends over 16 amino acids. In germline, CDR1 is MNHNY, CDR2 SVGAGI (reference sequence). J lost 3 bases, V lost 6 bases, and 10 bases had no gene match. This clonotype was seen a few times. TCRdb re-derived calls from the 5' RACE reads in MiXCR, one entry per CDR3 protein. The sample records some 310,000 distinct CDR3 sequences, 20% to 25% being singletons. The TCR was taken from a young man who had mild COVID-19 (a few samples of this study predate the infection). Cell type and time point are not known. The sample consisted of PBMCs or a T cell subset sorted from them (not recorded which). The chain carries TRBV6-6 and TRBJ2-3; TRBD2 matches at 9 bases. Here the CDR3 DNA reads TGTGCCAGCAGGGGGCTAGCGGGGCTAGCGACAGATACGCAGTATTTT. This translates into CASRGLAGLATDTQYF.